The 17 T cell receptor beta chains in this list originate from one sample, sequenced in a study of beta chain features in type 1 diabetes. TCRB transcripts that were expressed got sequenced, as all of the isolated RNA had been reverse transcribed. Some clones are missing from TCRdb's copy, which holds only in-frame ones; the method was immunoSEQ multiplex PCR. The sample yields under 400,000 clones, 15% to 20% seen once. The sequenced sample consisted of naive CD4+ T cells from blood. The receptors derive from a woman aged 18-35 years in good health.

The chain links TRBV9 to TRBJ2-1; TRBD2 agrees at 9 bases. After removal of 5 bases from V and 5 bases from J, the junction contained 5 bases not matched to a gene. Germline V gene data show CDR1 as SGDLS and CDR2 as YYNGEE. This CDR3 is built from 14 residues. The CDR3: CASSWRGGHNEQFF. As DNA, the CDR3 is TGTGCCAGCAGTTGGCGGGGGGGCCACAATGAGCAGTTCTTC. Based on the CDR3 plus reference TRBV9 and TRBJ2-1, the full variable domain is DSGVTQTPKHLITATGQRVTLRCSPRSGDLSVYWYQQSLDQGLQFLIQYYNGEERAKGNILERFSAQQFPDLHSELNLSSLELGDSALYFCASSWRGGHNEQFFGPGTRLTVL.

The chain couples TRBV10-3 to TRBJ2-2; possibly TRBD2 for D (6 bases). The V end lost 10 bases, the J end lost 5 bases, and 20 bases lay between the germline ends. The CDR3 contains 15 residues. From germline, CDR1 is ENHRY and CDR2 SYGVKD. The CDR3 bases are TGTGCCACCCGTGTACCCGGGAGTGAGACCGGGGAGCTGTTTTTT. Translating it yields CATRVPGSETGELFF.

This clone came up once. This chain's CDR3 is CASSYSGLFAGNTIYF. The CDR3 region has the DNA TGTGCCAGCAGTTACTCGGGCCTTTTTGCTGGAAACACCATATATTTT. The chain recombines TRBV6-6 with TRBJ1-3; D unclear. This CDR3 has 16 residues. Trimming removed 0 bases from V and 2 bases from J, with 11 bases in between. Germline CDR1 and CDR2: MNHNY and SVGAGI (reference sequence).

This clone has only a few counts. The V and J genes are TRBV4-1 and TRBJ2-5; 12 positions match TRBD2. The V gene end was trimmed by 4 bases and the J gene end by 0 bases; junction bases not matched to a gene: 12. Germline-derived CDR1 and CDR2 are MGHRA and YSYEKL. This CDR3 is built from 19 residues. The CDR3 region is CASSLRLAGVMGYQETQYF. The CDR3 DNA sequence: TGCGCCAGCAGCCTCAGACTAGCGGGAGTTATGGGGTACCAAGAGACCCAGTACTTC.

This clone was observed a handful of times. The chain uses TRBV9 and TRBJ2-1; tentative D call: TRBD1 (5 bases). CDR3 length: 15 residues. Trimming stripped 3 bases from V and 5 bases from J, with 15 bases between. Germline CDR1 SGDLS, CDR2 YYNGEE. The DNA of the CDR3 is TGTGCCAGCAGCGCGTTCACAGGTTCCGACAATGAGCAGTTCTTC. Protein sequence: CASSAFTGSDNEQFF.

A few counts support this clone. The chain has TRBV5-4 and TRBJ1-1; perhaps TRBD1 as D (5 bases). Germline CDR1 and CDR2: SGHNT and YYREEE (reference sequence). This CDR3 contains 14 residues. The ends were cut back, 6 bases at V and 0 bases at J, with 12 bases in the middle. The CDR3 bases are TGTGCCAGCACCTCCTCCAGGGTGAACACTGAAGCTTTCTTT. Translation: CASTSSRVNTEAFF.

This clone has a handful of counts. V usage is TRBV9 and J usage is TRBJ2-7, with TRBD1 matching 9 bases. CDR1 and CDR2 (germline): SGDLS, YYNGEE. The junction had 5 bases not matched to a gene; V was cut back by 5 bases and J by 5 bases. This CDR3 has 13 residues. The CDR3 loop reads CASRWDREDEQYF. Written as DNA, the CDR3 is TGTGCCAGCAGGTGGGACAGGGAGGACGAGCAGTACTTC.

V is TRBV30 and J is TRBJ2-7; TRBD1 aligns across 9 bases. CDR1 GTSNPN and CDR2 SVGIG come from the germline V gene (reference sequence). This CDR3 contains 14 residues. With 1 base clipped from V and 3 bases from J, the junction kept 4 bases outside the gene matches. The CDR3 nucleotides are TGTGCCTGGAGTGCGCAGACAGGGGGCTACGAGCAGTACTTC. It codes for CAWSAQTGGYEQYF.

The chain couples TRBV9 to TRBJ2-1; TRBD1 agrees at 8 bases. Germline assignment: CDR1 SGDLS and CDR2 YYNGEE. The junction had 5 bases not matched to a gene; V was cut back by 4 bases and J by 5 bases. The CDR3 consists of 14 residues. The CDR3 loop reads CASSTGQVNNEQFF. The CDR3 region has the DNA TGTGCCAGCAGCACGGGACAGGTCAACAATGAGCAGTTCTTC.

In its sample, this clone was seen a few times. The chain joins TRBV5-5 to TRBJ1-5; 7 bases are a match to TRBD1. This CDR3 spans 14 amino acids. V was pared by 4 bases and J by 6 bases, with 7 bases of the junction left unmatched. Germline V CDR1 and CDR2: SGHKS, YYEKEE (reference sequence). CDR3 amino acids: CASSPGGGGQPQHF. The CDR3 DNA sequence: TGTGCCAGCAGCCCCGGAGGGGGCGGTCAGCCCCAGCATTTT.

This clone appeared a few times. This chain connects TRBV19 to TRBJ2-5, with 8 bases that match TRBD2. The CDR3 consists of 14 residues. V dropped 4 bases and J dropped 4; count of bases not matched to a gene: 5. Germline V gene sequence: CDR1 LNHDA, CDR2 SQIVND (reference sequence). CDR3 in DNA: TGTGCCAGTAGTACCGGGACTAGGGGAGAGACCCAGTACTTC. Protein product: CASSTGTRGETQYF.

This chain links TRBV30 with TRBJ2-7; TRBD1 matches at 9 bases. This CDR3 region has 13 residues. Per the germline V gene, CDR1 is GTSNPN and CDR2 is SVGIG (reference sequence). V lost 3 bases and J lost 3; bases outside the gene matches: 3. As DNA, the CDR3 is TGTGCCTGGAGCCGACAGGGGGTCTACGAGCAGTACTTC. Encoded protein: CAWSRQGVYEQYF.

The CDR3 nucleotides read TGCGCCAGCAGCTCGACTAGCGGACAAGAGACCCAGTACTTC. Protein: CASSSTSGQETQYF. J is TRBJ2-5 and V is TRBV5-1; the match to TRBD2 covers 9 bases. Germline V CDR1 and CDR2: SGHRS, YFSETQ. CDR3 length equals 14 residues. With 3 bases clipped from V and 2 bases from J, the junction kept 2 bases outside the gene matches.

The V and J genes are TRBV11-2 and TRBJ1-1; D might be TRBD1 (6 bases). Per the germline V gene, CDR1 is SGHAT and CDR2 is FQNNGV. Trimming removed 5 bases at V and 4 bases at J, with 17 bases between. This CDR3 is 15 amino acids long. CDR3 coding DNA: TGTGCCAGCAGCGTACAACAGGGATTGGGCACTGAAGCTTTCTTT. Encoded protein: CASSVQQGLGTEAFF.

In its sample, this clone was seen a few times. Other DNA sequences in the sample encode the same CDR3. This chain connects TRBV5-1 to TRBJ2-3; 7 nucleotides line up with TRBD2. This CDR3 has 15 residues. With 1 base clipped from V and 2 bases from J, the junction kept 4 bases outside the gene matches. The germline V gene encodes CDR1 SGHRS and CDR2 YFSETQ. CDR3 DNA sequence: TGCGCCAGCAGCTTGACGGGGGGATCCACAGATACGCAGTATTTT. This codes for CASSLTGGSTDTQYF.

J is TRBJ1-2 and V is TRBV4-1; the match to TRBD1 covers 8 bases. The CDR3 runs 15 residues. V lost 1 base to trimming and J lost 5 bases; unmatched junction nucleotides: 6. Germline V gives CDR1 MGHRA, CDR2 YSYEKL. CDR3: CASSQGTGSDYGYTF. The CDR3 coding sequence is TGCGCCAGCAGCCAAGGGACAGGGTCGGATTATGGCTACACCTTC.

CDR3 region: CASSGTGRVDQPQHF. CDR3 sequence (DNA): TGTGCCAGCAGTGGGACAGGGAGGGTCGATCAGCCCCAGCATTTT. V usage is TRBV28 and J usage is TRBJ1-5, with 9 bases identical to TRBD1. The CDR3 is made up of 15 amino acids. V shed 5 bases and J 5 bases; nucleotides not matched to a gene: 7. CDR1 and CDR2 from the germline V gene are MDHEN and SYDVKM.